The subject of this entry is one TCR beta chain. Antigen: not known. The data were obtained in a study of T-cell memory formation after mild COVID-19. Study-level points and caveats: CD4+ contracting clones were mainly CM and EM; CD8+ ones, EMRA.

TCRdb redid the calling of the 5' RACE reads with MiXCR, one entry per CDR3 protein. The sample holds around 320,000 distinct CDR3 sequences; approximately 19% are singletons and the top ten take around 21%. The sequence was obtained from a man between 18 and 35 years old who had mild COVID-19 (a few samples of this study predate the infection). Cell type and time point are not known. Material: PBMCs or a T cell subset sorted from them (not recorded which).

The CDR3 is CASSRREGRHNSPLHF. CDR3 DNA sequence: TGTGCCAGCAGCCGTCGGGAGGGGAGGCATAATTCACCCCTCCACTTT. The chain carries TRBV7-8 and TRBJ1-6; tentative D call: TRBD1 (5 bases). CDR3 length equals 16 residues. Germline assignment: CDR1 SGHVS and CDR2 FQNEAQ. V lost 5 bases and J 5 bases, leaving 16 bases between the germline ends.